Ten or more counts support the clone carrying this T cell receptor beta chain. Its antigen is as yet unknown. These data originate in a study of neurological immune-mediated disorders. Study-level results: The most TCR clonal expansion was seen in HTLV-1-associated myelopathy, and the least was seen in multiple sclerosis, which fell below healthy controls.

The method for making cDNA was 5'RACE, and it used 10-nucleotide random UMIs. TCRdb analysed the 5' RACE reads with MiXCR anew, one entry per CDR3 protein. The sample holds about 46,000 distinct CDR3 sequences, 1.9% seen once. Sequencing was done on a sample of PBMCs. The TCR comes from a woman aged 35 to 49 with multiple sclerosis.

The CDR3 DNA reads as TGCGCCAGCAGCCCACAACCAGGGGGTTCCTACGAGCAGTACTTC. Residues: CASSPQPGGSYEQYF. The chain recombines TRBV5-1 with TRBJ2-7, with 7 bases matching TRBD1. V lost 4 bases and J lost 1; bases outside the gene matches: 8. This CDR3 comprises 15 residues. Germline loops: CDR1 SGHRS, CDR2 YFSETQ.